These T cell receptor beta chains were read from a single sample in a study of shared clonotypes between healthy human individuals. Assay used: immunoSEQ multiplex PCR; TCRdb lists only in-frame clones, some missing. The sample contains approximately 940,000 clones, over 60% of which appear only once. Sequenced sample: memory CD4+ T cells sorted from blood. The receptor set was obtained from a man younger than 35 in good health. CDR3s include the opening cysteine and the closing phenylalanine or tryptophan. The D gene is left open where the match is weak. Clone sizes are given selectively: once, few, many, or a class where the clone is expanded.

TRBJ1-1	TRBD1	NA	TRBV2	CASSAVQGQGIGSTEAFF	TGTGCCAGCAGTGCGGTCCAGGGACAGGGAATTGGGAGCACTGAAGCTTTCTTT
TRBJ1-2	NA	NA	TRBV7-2	CASSMDGSYGYTF	TGTGCCAGCAGTATGGACGGGTCGTATGGCTACACCTTC
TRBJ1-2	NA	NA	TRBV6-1	CASSVVGYGYTF	TGTGCCAGCAGTGTGGTGGGGTATGGCTACACCTTC
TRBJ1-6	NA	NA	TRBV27	CASSWRSSYNSPLHF	TGTGCCAGCAGTTGGCGGAGCTCCTATAATTCACCCCTCCACTTT
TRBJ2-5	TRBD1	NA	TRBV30	CAWGGQLNQETQYF	TGTGCCTGGGGGGGACAGCTGAACCAAGAGACCCAGTACTTC
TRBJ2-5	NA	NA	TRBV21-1	CARRGRRWSSSSQETQYF	TGTGCCCGGAGGGGGAGGAGGTGGTCTAGCAGCTCTCAAGAGACCCAGTACTTC
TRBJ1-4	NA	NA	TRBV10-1	CASSADSINEKLFF	TGCGCCAGCAGTGCCGATTCTATCAATGAAAAACTGTTTTTT
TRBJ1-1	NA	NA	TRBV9	CASSVVSGRGNTEAFF	TGTGCCAGCAGCGTAGTATCGGGACGGGGGAACACTGAAGCTTTCTTT
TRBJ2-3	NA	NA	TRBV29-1	CSVGGTDTQYF	TGCAGCGTTGGAGGCACAGATACGCAGTATTTT
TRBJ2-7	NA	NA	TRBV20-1	CSARGAYEQYF	TGCAGTGCTAGGGGGGCCTACGAGCAGTACTTC
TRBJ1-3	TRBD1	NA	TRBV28	CASSFLQGTSGNTIYF	TGTGCCAGCAGTTTTTTACAGGGGACCTCTGGAAACACCATATATTTT
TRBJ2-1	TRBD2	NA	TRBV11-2	CASRMRAGDNNEQFF	TGTGCCAGCAGGATGCGAGCGGGGGATAACAATGAGCAGTTCTTC
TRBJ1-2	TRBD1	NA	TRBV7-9	CASTLPLTGTYGYTF	TGTGCCAGCACTTTGCCCTTGACAGGGACCTATGGCTACACCTTC
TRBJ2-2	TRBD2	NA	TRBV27	CASSLLAGNTGELFF	TGTGCCAGCAGTTTGCTAGCGGGGAACACCGGGGAGCTGTTTTTT
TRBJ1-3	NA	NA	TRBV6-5	CASSYNGNTIYF	TGTGCCAGCAGTTATAACGGAAACACCATATATTTT
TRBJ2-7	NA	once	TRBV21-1	CASSKVEVGQGSYEQYF	NA
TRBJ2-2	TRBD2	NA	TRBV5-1	CASTQGSGAVGELFF	TGCGCCAGCACCCAAGGTAGCGGGGCAGTTGGGGAGCTGTTTTTT
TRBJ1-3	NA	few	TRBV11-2	CASRSSGNTIYF	TGTGCCAGCCGGAGCTCTGGAAACACCATATATTTT
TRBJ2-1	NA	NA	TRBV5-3	CARSFLAPSSYNEQFF	TGTGCCAGAAGCTTCCTAGCGCCGAGCTCCTACAATGAGCAGTTCTTC
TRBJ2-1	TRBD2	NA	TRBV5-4	CASSLRTSEYNEQFF	TGTGCCAGCAGTTTAAGGACTAGCGAATACAATGAGCAGTTCTTC
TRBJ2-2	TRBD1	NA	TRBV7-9	CASSPGTGLYTGELFF	TGTGCCAGCAGCCCGGGGACAGGGCTTTACACCGGGGAGCTGTTTTTT
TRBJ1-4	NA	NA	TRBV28	CASSLGGRGEKLFF	TGTGCCAGCAGCCTGGGGGGGCGCGGGGAAAAACTGTTTTTT
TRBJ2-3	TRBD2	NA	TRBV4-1	CASSQEAGGRTDTQYF	TGCGCCAGCAGCCAAGAAGCGGGGGGGCGCACAGATACGCAGTATTTT
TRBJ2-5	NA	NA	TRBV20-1	CSATTQETQYF	TGCAGTGCCACGACCCAAGAGACCCAGTACTTC
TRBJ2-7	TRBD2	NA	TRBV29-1	CSVGTSGSYEQYF	TGCAGCGTTGGGACTAGCGGCTCCTACGAGCAGTACTTC
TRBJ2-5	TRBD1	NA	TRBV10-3	CAISETDRGTETQYF	TGTGCCATCAGTGAAACAGACAGGGGGACAGAGACCCAGTACTTC
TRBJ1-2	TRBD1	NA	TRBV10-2	CASSETIRQGSYGYTF	TGCGCCAGCAGTGAGACTATAAGACAGGGTTCCTATGGCTACACCTTC
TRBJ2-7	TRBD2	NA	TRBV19	CASSNIGTSIEQYF	TGTGCCAGTAGTAACATCGGGACTAGTATCGAGCAGTACTTC
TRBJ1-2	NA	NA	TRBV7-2	CASSQIGSTYGYTF	TGTGCCAGCAGCCAGATTGGCAGCACCTATGGCTACACCTTC
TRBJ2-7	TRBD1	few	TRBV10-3	CAIRTGGDEQYF	TGTGCCATCAGGACAGGGGGCGACGAGCAGTACTTC
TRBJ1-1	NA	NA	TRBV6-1	CASSERGEAFF	TGTGCCAGCAGTGAAAGGGGCGAAGCTTTCTTT
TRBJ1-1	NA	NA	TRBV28	CASSERGRNTEAFF	TGTGCCAGCAGTGAACGGGGGAGGAACACTGAAGCTTTCTTT
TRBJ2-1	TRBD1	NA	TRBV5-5	CASSSARTGAHEQFF	TGTGCCAGCAGCTCGGCCCGGACAGGCGCCCATGAGCAGTTCTTC
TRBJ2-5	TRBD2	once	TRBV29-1	CSVSQGSGGETQYF	TGCAGCGTCTCCCAGGGTTCGGGAGGCGAGACCCAGTACTTC
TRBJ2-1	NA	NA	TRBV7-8	CASSFTAGSFSYNEQFF	TGTGCCAGCAGCTTTACCGCAGGGTCCTTCTCCTACAATGAGCAGTTCTTC
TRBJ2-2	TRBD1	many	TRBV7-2	CASSFSQDRAYTGELFF	TGTGCCAGCAGCTTCTCTCAGGACAGGGCTTACACCGGGGAGCTGTTTTTT
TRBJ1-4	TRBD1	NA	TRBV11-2	CASSFGQGSNEKLFF	TGTGCCAGCAGCTTTGGACAGGGTAGTAATGAAAAACTGTTTTTT
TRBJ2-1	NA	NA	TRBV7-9	CASSSGGNEQFF	TGTGCCAGCAGCTCAGGGGGGAATGAGCAGTTCTTC
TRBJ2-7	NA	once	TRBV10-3	CAISEAQGGEQYF	TGTGCCATCAGTGAGGCACAGGGTGGCGAGCAGTACTTC
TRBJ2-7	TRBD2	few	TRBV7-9	CASSSLAGAYEQYF	TGTGCCAGCAGCTCCCTAGCGGGAGCTTACGAGCAGTACTTC
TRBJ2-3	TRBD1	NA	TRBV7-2	CASSFNRGMTDTQYF	TGTGCCAGCAGCTTTAACAGGGGGATGACAGATACGCAGTATTTT
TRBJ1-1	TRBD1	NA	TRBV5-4	CASSPQRGQGNTEAFF	TGTGCCAGCAGCCCCCAACGGGGACAGGGGAACACTGAAGCTTTCTTT
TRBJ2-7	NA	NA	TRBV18	CASSSKLAYEQYF	TGTGCCAGCTCGTCAAAACTCGCCTACGAGCAGTACTTC
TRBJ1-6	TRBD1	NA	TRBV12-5	CASGFPLDRGDVSPLHF	TGTGCTAGTGGTTTCCCTCTTGACAGGGGTGACGTTTCACCCCTCCACTTT
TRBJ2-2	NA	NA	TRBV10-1	CASSETWRRKANTGELFF	TGCGCCAGCAGTGAAACCTGGAGGAGGAAAGCGAACACCGGGGAGCTGTTTTTT
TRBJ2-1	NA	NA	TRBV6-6	CASIRGDYNEQFF	TGTGCCAGCATTAGGGGCGACTACAATGAACAGTTCTTC
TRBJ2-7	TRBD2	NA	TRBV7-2	CASSLAGTSGSPYEQYF	TGTGCCAGCAGCTTAGCTGGGACTAGCGGGTCCCCCTACGAGCAGTACTTC
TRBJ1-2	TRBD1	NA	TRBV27	CASRGVKDRADGYTF	TGTGCCAGCAGGGGGGTTAAGGACAGGGCGGATGGCTACACCTTC
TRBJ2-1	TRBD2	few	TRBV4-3	CASSQGLAGAFGNEQFF	TGCGCCAGCAGCCAAGGACTAGCGGGAGCGTTTGGCAATGAGCAGTTCTTC
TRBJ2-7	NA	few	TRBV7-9	CASSLEAPPYEQYF	TGTGCCAGCAGCTTAGAGGCTCCCCCTTACGAGCAGTACTTC
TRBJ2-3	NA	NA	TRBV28	CASSSSGTRNTDTQYF	TGTGCCAGCAGTTCCTCCGGGACGAGGAACACAGATACGCAGTATTTT
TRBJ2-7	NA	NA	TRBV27	CASSRGTYEQYF	TGTGCCAGCAGCAGGGGAACCTACGAGCAGTACTTC
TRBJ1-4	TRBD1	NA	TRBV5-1	CASSPGTGLIKLFF	TGCGCCAGCAGCCCCGGGACAGGGCTTATAAAACTGTTTTTT
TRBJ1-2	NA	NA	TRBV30	CAWRSGGQAGYYSGYTF	TGTGCCTGGAGGTCCGGGGGGCAGGCGGGCTACTACAGTGGCTACACCTTC
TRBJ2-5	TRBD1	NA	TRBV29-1	CSVVRDRVQETQYF	TGCAGCGTTGTTCGGGACAGGGTCCAAGAGACCCAGTACTTC
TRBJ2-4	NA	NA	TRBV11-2	CASSRDGLAKNIQYF	TGTGCCAGCAGCCGAGATGGACTAGCCAAAAACATTCAGTACTTC